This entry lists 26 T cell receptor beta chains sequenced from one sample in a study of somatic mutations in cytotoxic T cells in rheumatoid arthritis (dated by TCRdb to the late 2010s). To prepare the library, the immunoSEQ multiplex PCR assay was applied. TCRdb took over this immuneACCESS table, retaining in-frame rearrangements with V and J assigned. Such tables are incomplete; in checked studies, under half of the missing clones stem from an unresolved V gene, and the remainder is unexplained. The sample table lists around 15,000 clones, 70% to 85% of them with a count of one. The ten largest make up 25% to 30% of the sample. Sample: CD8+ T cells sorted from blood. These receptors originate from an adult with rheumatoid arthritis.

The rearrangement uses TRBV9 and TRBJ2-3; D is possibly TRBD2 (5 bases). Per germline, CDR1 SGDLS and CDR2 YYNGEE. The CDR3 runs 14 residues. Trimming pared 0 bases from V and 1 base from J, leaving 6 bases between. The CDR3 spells CASSVDGGTDTQYF. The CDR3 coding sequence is TGTGCCAGCAGCGTAGACGGGGGCACAGATACGCAGTATTTT.

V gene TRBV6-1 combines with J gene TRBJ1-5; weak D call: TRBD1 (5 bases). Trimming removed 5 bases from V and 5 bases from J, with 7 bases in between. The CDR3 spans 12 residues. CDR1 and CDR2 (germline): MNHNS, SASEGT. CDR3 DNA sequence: TGTGCCAGCAGTACAGGTTATCAGCCCCAGCATTTT. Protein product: CASSTGYQPQHF.

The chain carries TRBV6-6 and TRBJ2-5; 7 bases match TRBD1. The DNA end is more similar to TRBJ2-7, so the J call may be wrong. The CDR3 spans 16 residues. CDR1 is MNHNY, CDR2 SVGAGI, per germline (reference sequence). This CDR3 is CASRPEKRDRFYEQYF. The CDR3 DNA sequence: TGTGCCAGCAGGCCGGAAAAAAGGGACAGATTCTACGAGCAGTACTTC.

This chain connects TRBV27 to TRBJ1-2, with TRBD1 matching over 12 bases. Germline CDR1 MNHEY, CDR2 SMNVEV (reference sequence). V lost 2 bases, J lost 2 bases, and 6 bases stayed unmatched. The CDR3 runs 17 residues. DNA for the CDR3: TGTGCCAGCAGTTTAACGGGACAGGGGGCGCGGAACTATGGCTACACCTTC. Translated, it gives CASSLTGQGARNYGYTF.

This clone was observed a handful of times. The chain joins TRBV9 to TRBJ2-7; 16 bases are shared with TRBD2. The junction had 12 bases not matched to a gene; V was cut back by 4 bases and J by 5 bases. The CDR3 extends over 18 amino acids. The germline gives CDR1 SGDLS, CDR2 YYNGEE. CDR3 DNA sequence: TGTGCCAGCAGCATGACCGGGACTAGCGGGGGGGCAAGAGACGAGCAGTACTTC. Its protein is CASSMTGTSGGARDEQYF.

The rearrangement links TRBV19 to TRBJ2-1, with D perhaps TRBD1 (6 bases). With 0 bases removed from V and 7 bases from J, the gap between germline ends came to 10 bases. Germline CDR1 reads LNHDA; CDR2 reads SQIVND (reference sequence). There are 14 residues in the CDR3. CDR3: CASSIEGTLNEQFF. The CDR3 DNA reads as TGTGCCAGTAGTATAGAAGGGACACTTAATGAGCAGTTCTTC.

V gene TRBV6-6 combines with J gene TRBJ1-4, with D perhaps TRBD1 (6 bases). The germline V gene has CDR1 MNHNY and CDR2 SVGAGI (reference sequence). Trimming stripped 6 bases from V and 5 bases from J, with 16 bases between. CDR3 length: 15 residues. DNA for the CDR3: TGTGCCAGCAGAGGGCGGACAGTTGAAAATGAAAAACTGTTTTTT. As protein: CASRGRTVENEKLFF.

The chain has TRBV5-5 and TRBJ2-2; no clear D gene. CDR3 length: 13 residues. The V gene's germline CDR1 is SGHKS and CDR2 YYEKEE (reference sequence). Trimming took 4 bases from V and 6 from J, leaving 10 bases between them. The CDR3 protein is CASSPGPSGELFF. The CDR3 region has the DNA TGTGCCAGCAGCCCCGGGCCGTCCGGGGAGCTGTTTTTT.

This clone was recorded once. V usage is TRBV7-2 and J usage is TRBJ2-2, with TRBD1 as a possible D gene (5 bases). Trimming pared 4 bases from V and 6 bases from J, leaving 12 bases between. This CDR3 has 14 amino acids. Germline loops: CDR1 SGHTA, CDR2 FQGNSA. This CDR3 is CASSSYQGAGELFF. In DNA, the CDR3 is TGTGCCAGCAGCTCGTATCAGGGCGCCGGGGAGCTGTTTTTT.

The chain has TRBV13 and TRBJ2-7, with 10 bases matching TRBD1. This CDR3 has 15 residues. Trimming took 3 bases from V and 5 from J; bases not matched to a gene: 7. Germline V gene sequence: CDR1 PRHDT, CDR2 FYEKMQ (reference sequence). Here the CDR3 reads CASSLTGQGHHEQYF. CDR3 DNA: TGTGCCAGCAGCTTGACGGGACAGGGGCATCACGAGCAGTACTTC.

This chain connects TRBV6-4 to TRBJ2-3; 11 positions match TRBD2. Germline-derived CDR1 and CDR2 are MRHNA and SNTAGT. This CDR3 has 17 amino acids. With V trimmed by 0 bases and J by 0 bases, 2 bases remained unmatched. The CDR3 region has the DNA TGTGCCAGCAGTGACTCTAGCGGGGGGGCTAGCACAGATACGCAGTATTTT. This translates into CASSDSSGGASTDTQYF.

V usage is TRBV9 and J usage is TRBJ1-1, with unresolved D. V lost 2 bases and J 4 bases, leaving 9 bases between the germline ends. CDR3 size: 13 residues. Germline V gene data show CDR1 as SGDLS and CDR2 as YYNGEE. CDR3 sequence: CASSVGLSTEAFF. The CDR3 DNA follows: TGTGCCAGCAGCGTCGGACTTTCCACTGAAGCTTTCTTT.

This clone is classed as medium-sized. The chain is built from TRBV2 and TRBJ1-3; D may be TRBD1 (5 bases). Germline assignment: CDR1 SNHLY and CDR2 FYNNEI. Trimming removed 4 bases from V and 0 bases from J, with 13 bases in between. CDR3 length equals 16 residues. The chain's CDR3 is CASSAEGTGSGNTIYF. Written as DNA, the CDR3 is TGTGCCAGCAGTGCTGAGGGGACGGGCTCTGGAAACACCATATATTTT.

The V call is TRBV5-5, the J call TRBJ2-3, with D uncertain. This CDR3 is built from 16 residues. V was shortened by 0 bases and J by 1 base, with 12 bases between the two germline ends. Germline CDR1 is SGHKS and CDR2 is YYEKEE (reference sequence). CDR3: CASSLELASRTDTQYF. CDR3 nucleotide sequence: TGTGCCAGCAGCTTGGAATTAGCCTCCCGCACAGATACGCAGTATTTT.

CDR3 region: CATSQGSNSYEQYF. The CDR3 DNA follows: TGTGCCACGTCACAGGGGTCCAACTCCTACGAGCAGTACTTC. The chain links TRBV2 to TRBJ2-7; 7 bases agree with TRBD1. Germline V gives CDR1 SNHLY, CDR2 FYNNEI. Trimming took 10 bases from V and 0 from J; bases not matched to a gene: 9. The length of the CDR3 is 14 residues.

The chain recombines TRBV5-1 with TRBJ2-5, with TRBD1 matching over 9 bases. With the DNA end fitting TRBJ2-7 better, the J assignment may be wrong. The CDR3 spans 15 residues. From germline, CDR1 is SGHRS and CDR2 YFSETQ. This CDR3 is CASRNGTGQFYEQYF. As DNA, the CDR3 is TGCGCCAGCAGAAATGGGACAGGGCAGTTCTACGAGCAGTACTTC.

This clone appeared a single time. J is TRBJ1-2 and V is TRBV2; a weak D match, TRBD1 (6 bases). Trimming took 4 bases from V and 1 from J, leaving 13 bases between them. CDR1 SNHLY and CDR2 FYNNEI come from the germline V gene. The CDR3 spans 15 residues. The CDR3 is CASSGATGLNYGYTF. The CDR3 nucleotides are TGTGCCAGCAGTGGGGCGACAGGACTTAACTATGGCTACACCTTC. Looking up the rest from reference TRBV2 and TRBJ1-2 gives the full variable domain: EPEVTQTPSHQVTQMGQEVILRCVPISNHLYFYWYRQILGQKVEFLVSFYNNEISEKSEIFDDQFSVERPDGSNFTLKIRSTKLEDSAMYFCASSGATGLNYGYTFGSGTRLTVV.

CDR3 protein: CASSLARGTARGYQETQYF. The CDR3 coding sequence is TGTGCCAGCAGCTTAGCGAGGGGGACAGCGAGAGGGTACCAAGAGACCCAGTACTTC. V and J are TRBV7-6 and TRBJ2-5, with 7 bases fitting TRBD1. Germline V CDR1 and CDR2: SGHVS, FNYEAQ. The CDR3 loop spans 19 amino acids. The V and J ends lost 0 bases and 0 bases, in that order; junction bases with no gene match: 13.

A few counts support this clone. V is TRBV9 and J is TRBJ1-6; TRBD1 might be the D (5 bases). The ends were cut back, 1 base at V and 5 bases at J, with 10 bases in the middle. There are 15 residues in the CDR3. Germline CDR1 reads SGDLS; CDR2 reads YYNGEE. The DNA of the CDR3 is TGTGCCAGCAGCGTACGGGACCGACATAATTCACCCCTCCACTTT. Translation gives CASSVRDRHNSPLHF.

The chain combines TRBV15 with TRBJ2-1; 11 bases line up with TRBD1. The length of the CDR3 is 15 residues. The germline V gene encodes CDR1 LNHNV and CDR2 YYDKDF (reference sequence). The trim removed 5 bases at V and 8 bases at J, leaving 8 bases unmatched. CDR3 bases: TGTGCCACCAGCGGTAGGACAGGGGGCTTCGATGAGCAGTTCTTC. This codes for CATSGRTGGFDEQFF.

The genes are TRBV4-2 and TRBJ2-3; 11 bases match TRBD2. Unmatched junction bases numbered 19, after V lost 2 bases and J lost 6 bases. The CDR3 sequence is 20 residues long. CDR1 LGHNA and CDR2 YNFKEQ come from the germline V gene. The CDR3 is CASSQSVGIAGGTRWDTQYF. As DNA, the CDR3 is TGTGCCAGCAGCCAAAGCGTCGGGATAGCGGGGGGGACGCGGTGGGATACGCAGTATTTT.

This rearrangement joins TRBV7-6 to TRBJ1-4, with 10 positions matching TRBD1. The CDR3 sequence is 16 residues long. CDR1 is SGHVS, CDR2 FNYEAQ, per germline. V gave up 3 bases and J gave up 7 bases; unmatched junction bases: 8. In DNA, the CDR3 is TGTGCCAGCAGCTTTGTCGGGACAGGGGAGGGTGAAAAACTGTTTTTT. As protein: CASSFVGTGEGEKLFF.

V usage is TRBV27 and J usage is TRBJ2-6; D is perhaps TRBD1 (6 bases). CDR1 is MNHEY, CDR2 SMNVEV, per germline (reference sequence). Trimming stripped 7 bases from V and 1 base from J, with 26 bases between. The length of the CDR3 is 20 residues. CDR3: CASTRVLVEDSLSGANVLTF. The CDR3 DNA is TGTGCCAGCACCCGTGTCTTGGTAGAGGACAGTCTATCTGGGGCCAACGTCCTGACTTTC.

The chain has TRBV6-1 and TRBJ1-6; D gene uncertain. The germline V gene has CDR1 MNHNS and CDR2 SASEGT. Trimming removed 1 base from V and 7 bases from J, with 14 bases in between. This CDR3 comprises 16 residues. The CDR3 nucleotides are TGTGCCAGCAGTGAAGAACGTGGTAATTCAAATTCACCCCTCCACTTT. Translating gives CASSEERGNSNSPLHF.

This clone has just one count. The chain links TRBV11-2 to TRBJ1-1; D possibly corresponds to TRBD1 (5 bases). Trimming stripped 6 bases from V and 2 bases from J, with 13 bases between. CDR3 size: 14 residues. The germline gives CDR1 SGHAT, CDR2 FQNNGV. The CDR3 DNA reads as TGTGCCAGCAGGGATATCGACAGAAACACTGAAGCTTTCTTT. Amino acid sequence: CASRDIDRNTEAFF.

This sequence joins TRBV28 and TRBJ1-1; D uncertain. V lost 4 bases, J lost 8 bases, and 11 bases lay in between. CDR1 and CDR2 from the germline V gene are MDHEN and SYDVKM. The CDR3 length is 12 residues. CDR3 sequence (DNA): TGTGCCAGCAGTTCAGGACTGACAGAAGCTTTCTTT. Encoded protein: CASSSGLTEAFF.